One sample yielded the 20 T cell receptor beta chains listed below, sequenced in a study of cytomegalovirus exposure and HLA in healthy donors. Vbeta (60) and Jbeta (13) primers were used in the PCR. Repertoires were generated with immunoSEQ multiplex PCR, while TCRdb's copy carries only in-frame clones and drops some. Here the sample spans roughly 65,000 clones, just under 80% being singletons. Sequencing input: PBMCs. The source is a woman aged 25 to 39 in good health and CMV-seronegative.

The V and J genes are TRBV15 and TRBJ2-7; 8 positions match TRBD1. J lost 4 bases, V lost 5 bases, and 7 bases had no gene match. The CDR3 has 14 amino acids. Germline values: CDR1 LNHNV, CDR2 YYDKDF (reference sequence). The CDR3 nucleotides read TGTGCCACCAGCGGGCAGGGGGCGCGGTACGAGCAGTACTTC. Its translation is CATSGQGARYEQYF.

The chain recombines TRBV4-1 with TRBJ2-1; tentative D call: TRBD2 (6 bases). This CDR3 has 15 amino acids. Germline V CDR1 and CDR2: MGHRA, YSYEKL. Trimming removed 3 bases from V and 3 bases from J, with 12 bases in between. CDR3 sequence: CASSQGDGGYNEQFF. The DNA of the CDR3 is TGCGCCAGCAGCCAGGGGGACGGGGGCTACAATGAGCAGTTCTTC.

V and J are TRBV7-9 and TRBJ1-2; D perhaps matches TRBD1 (6 bases). Deletions cut 1 base from V and 4 bases from J, with 10 bases between. Germline V gene lookup returns CDR1 SEHNR and CDR2 FQNEAQ (reference sequence). The length of the CDR3 is 14 residues. CDR3 coding DNA: TGTGCCAGCAGCTTAGAACTCAGGGGCTATGGCTACACCTTC. As protein: CASSLELRGYGYTF.

This sequence joins TRBV19 and TRBJ1-3, with D unclear. CDR1 and CDR2 (germline): LNHDA, SQIVND (reference sequence). The CDR3 runs 13 residues. V was trimmed by 4 bases and J by 7 bases, leaving 11 bases between them. CDR3 protein: CASSSPQINTIYF. The CDR3 DNA follows: TGTGCCAGTAGTAGCCCCCAGATCAACACCATATATTTT.

This chain connects TRBV5-6 to TRBJ1-2; D not resolved. The germline CDR1 and CDR2 sequences are SGHDT and YYEEEE. V gave up 4 bases and J gave up 2 bases, with 9 bases separating them. The CDR3 runs to 13 residues. The CDR3 DNA is TGTGCCAGCAGCCTCGGGAGCAACTATGGCTACACCTTC. Translated, it gives CASSLGSNYGYTF.

A single count supports this clone. This chain links TRBV7-8 with TRBJ2-7; D is perhaps TRBD1 (5 bases). V was trimmed by 0 bases and J by 0 bases, leaving 12 bases between them. The CDR3 has 16 residues. In germline, CDR1 is SGHVS, CDR2 FQNEAQ. The CDR3 DNA reads as TGTGCCAGCAGCTTAGCTGTTGTTGGGGCCTCCTACGAGCAGTACTTC. Translating it yields CASSLAVVGASYEQYF.

V gene TRBV11-2 combines with J gene TRBJ1-6; D gene ambiguous. The CDR3 extends over 13 amino acids. The germline V gene has CDR1 SGHAT and CDR2 FQNNGV. V was pared by 4 bases and J by 9 bases, with 10 bases between. CDR3 protein: CASSWRTGSPLHF. DNA for the CDR3: TGTGCCAGCAGCTGGAGGACGGGTTCACCCCTCCACTTT.

CDR3 coding DNA: TGTGCCAGCAGGGCCCTTGAGGGCTTAACTGAAGCTTTCTTT. Encoded protein: CASRALEGLTEAFF. The V gene is TRBV2, the J gene TRBJ1-1; no clear D. From germline, CDR1 is SNHLY and CDR2 FYNNEI. The CDR3 spans 14 residues. Trimming shortened V by 6 bases and J by 5 bases, and 16 bases separated the two germline ends. Full variable domain (missing parts from reference TRBV2 and TRBJ1-1): EPEVTQTPSHQVTQMGQEVILRCVPISNHLYFYWYRQILGQKVEFLVSFYNNEISEKSEIFDDQFSVERPDGSNFTLKIRSTKLEDSAMYFCASRALEGLTEAFFGQGTRLTVV.

The chain uses TRBV27 and TRBJ1-1, with TRBD1 matching over 7 bases. CDR3 length equals 14 residues. The trim removed 5 bases at V and 4 bases at J, leaving 7 bases unmatched. Germline CDR1 MNHEY, CDR2 SMNVEV (reference sequence). This CDR3 is CASSPRQGTTEAFF. The DNA of the CDR3 is TGTGCCAGCAGTCCCCGACAGGGAACCACTGAAGCTTTCTTT.

The CDR3 reads CASSGTGYGANVLTF. The CDR3 bases are TGTGCCTCCTCCGGGACAGGGTATGGGGCCAACGTCCTGACTTTC. The V call is TRBV30, the J call TRBJ2-6; 9 bases align to TRBD1. Trimming took 7 bases from V and 3 from J; bases not matched to a gene: 7. The CDR3 runs to 15 residues. Germline V gene data show CDR1 as GTSNPN and CDR2 as SVGIG (reference sequence).

The genes are TRBV30 and TRBJ2-7; possible D gene TRBD2, 6 bases. The V end lost 2 bases, the J end lost 4 bases, and 18 bases lay between the germline ends. This CDR3 has 15 amino acids. The germline V gene has CDR1 GTSNPN and CDR2 SVGIG (reference sequence). CDR3 sequence (DNA): TGTGCCTGGAGTCCCTTTAGCGGCCTTAATTACGAGCAGTACTTC. Its protein is CAWSPFSGLNYEQYF.

This clone was seen only once. The CDR3 DNA reads as TGCGCCAGCAGGACAGGACAGGGGAATCAGCCCCAGCATTTT. Translating it yields CASRTGQGNQPQHF. The chain carries TRBV10-2 and TRBJ1-5; 9 bases match TRBD1. The ends lost 6 bases at V and 4 bases at J; junction bases unmatched: 4. The length of the CDR3 is 14 residues. Germline V gene sequence: CDR1 WSHSY, CDR2 SAAADI.

The J gene is TRBJ2-5, the V gene TRBV5-1, with TRBD2 identical over 9 bases. Germline assignment: CDR1 SGHRS and CDR2 YFSETQ. The ends lost 3 bases at V and 2 bases at J; junction bases unmatched: 5. This CDR3 spans 15 amino acids. The CDR3, as DNA: TGCGCCAGCAGCTCCGCGACTAGCGGTCAAGAGACCCAGTACTTC. It encodes CASSSATSGQETQYF.

The chain combines TRBV5-4 with TRBJ1-5; the D is unclear. The CDR3 runs 15 residues. From germline, CDR1 is SGHNT and CDR2 YYREEE (reference sequence). The V gene lost 0 bases and the J gene lost 4 bases, with 11 bases spanning the gap. The CDR3 DNA sequence: TGTGCCAGCAGCTTGGGCAGTGAGGTAAATCAGCCCCAGCATTTT. Protein: CASSLGSEVNQPQHF.

The rearrangement links TRBV10-3 to TRBJ2-7; TRBD2 aligns across 13 bases. The CDR3 covers 16 residues. Germline CDR1 is ENHRY and CDR2 is SYGVKD. V lost 2 bases and J lost 1; bases outside the gene matches: 2. The CDR3 loop is CAISEPTSGRSYEQYF. CDR3 DNA: TGTGCCATCAGTGAGCCGACTAGCGGGAGGTCCTACGAGCAGTACTTC.

The chain combines TRBV5-1 with TRBJ1-2, with D hard to call. Deletions cut 0 bases from V and 6 bases from J, with 12 bases between. Germline-derived CDR1 and CDR2 are SGHRS and YFSETQ. The CDR3 extends over 14 amino acids. The CDR3 DNA reads as TGCGCCAGCAGCTTGGAAACACTGGAGAATGGCTACACCTTC. Translated, it gives CASSLETLENGYTF.

The chain couples TRBV6-1 to TRBJ2-3; no definite D call. Germline lookup yields CDR1 MNHNS and CDR2 SASEGT. The CDR3 is made up of 13 amino acids. The V end was cut by 2 bases, the J end by 4 bases, with 7 bases between. Here the CDR3 DNA reads TGTGCCAGCAGTGAATCTCAGGCAGATACGCAGTATTTT. Its translation is CASSESQADTQYF.

The chain carries TRBV7-6 and TRBJ2-7; TRBD1 matches 10 bases. V was clipped by 7 bases and J by 2 bases; unmatched bases: 5. CDR1 SGHVS and CDR2 FNYEAQ come from the germline V gene. CDR3 length: 14 residues. CDR3 loop: CASNPGTGAYEQYF. The DNA of the CDR3 is TGTGCCAGCAACCCCGGGACAGGGGCCTACGAGCAGTACTTC.

In this sample, this clone turned up once. The CDR3 loop is CATSLEAGGRVGTEAFF. For the CDR3, the DNA is TGTGCCACCAGCCTTGAGGCGGGGGGCAGAGTGGGCACTGAAGCTTTCTTT. This sequence joins TRBV15 and TRBJ1-1; the D gene is possibly TRBD1 (6 bases). The CDR3 spans 17 residues. V lost 5 bases to trimming and J lost 4 bases, with 23 bases between them. The germline CDR1 and CDR2 sequences are LNHNV and YYDKDF (reference sequence).

The chain joins TRBV5-1 to TRBJ2-7; D uncertain. Trimming took off 0 bases at V and 5 bases at J, with 12 bases between the two ends. Germline CDR1 SGHRS, CDR2 YFSETQ. This CDR3 spans 14 amino acids. This CDR3 is CASSLGPPSDEQYF. For the CDR3, the DNA is TGCGCCAGCAGCTTGGGACCGCCGAGCGACGAGCAGTACTTC.